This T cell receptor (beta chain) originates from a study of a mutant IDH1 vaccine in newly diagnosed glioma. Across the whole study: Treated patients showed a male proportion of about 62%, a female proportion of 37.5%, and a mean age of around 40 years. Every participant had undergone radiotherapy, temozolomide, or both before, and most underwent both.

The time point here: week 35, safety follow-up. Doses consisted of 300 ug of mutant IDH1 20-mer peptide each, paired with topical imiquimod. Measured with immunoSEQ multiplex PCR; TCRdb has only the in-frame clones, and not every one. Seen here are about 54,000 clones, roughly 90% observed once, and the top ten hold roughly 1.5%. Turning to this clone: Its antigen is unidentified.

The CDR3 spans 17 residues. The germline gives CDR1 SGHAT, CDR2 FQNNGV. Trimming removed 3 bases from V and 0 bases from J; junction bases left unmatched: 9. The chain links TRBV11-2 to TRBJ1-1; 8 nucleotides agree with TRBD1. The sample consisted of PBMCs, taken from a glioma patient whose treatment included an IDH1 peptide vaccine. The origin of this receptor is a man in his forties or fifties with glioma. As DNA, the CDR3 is TGTGCCAGCAGCTTTAGACAGGGGAGGGGAATGAACACTGAAGCTTTCTTT. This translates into CASSFRQGRGMNTEAFF.